The clone carrying this T cell receptor beta chain has only a few counts. The read terminates 3 residues before the CDR3 end, so the remaining end is supplied by the germline J gene. This entry is derived from a study of T cell clonality in common variable immunodeficiency. Sequencing used immunoSEQ multiplex PCR; TCRdb keeps in-frame clones, though not all of them. Observed in the sample are tens of thousands of clones, none of them singletons. The V gene's germline CDR1 is PRHDT and CDR2 FYEKMQ (reference sequence). The CDR3 is 14 residues long. Trimming took off 3 bases at V and 0 bases at J, with 9 bases between the two ends.

The sample comprised peripheral blood mononuclear cells. The clonotype comes from a person between 18 and 75 years old in good health. V usage is TRBV13 and J usage is TRBJ2-7; D remains unclear. Incomplete CDR3 DNA: TGTGCCAGCAGCTTGGGCGTCGGCTCCTACGAG. This translates into CASSLGVGSYE. The entire CDR3 is CASSLGVGSYEQYF. The whole variable domain, remainder taken from reference TRBV13 and TRBJ2-7, is AAGVIQSPRHLIKEKRETATLKCYPIPRHDTVYWYQQGPGQDPQFLISFYEKMQSDKGSIPDRFSAQQFSDYHSELNMSSLELGDSALYFCASSLGVGSYEQYFGPGTRLTVT.